This passage covers 32 T cell receptor beta chains from one sample sequenced in a study of blood T cell repertoires in COVID-19. The protocol was immunoSEQ multiplex PCR, while the TCRdb copy is restricted to in-frame clones and leaves out a portion. This table has 65,000 or so clones, approximately 90% appearing once. Sequenced input: peripheral blood. These receptors were obtained from a human donor with acute or convalescent COVID-19. The donor label of this sample is uncertain.

The chain carries TRBV24-1 and TRBJ2-2; the match to TRBD2 covers 8 bases. The ends lost 5 bases at V and 2 bases at J; junction bases unmatched: 3. The CDR3 has 15 amino acids. Germline CDR1 reads KGHDR; CDR2 reads SFDVKD. Here the CDR3 DNA reads TGTGCCACCAGTGCAAGCGGGAGAAACACCGGGGAGCTGTTTTTT. Translation: CATSASGRNTGELFF.

The V and J genes are TRBV7-9 and TRBJ2-5; 10 bases are a match to TRBD1. The CDR3 loop spans 16 amino acids. V shed 0 bases and J 4 bases; nucleotides not matched to a gene: 5. Germline V gene lookup returns CDR1 SEHNR and CDR2 FQNEAQ (reference sequence). The chain's CDR3 is CASSLAADRGPETQYF. For the CDR3, the DNA is TGTGCCAGCAGCTTAGCTGCCGACAGGGGGCCAGAGACCCAGTACTTC.

V is TRBV6-2 or TRBV6-3 and J is TRBJ2-5, with TRBD2 matching over 11 bases. From germline, CDR1 is MNHEY and CDR2 SVGEGT. This CDR3 spans 16 amino acids. V shed 2 bases and J 9 bases; nucleotides not matched to a gene: 11. The CDR3 is CASSYASGGPRAAQYF. The CDR3, as DNA: TGTGCCAGCAGTTACGCTAGCGGGGGGCCCCGGGCGGCCCAGTACTTC.

CDR3 DNA: TGTGCCAGCAGCGCCGGACATCTCCGGGAGACCCAGTACTTC. This translates into CASSAGHLRETQYF. V and J are TRBV6-5 and TRBJ2-5, with D perhaps matching TRBD1 (5 bases). The CDR3 spans 14 residues. Trimming left V 6 bases short and J 5 bases short, with 16 bases between. Germline values: CDR1 MNHEY, CDR2 SVGAGI.

V gene TRBV18 combines with J gene TRBJ2-5; TRBD1 matches at 7 bases. The CDR3 loop spans 13 amino acids. The ends lost 4 bases at V and 2 bases at J; junction bases unmatched: 1. From germline, CDR1 is KGHSH and CDR2 LQKENI. CDR3 protein: CASSQDRQETQYF. In DNA form, the CDR3 reads TGTGCCAGCTCACAGGACAGGCAAGAGACCCAGTACTTC.

This chain links TRBV18 with TRBJ1-4; 8 bases align to TRBD1. CDR3 length equals 16 residues. Trimming removed 0 bases from V and 1 base from J; junction bases left unmatched: 1. From germline, CDR1 is KGHSH and CDR2 LQKENI. DNA for the CDR3: TGTGCCAGCTCACCACCCGGGACAGGAACTAATGAAAAACTGTTTTTT. It translates to CASSPPGTGTNEKLFF.

The chain uses TRBV27 and TRBJ2-3; D perhaps matches TRBD1 (5 bases). V lost 6 bases to trimming and J lost 4 bases, with 14 bases between them. This CDR3 comprises 14 residues. Germline loops: CDR1 MNHEY, CDR2 SMNVEV (reference sequence). Written as DNA, the CDR3 is TGTGCCAGCAGGATGACGATAGGGGCAGATACGCAGTATTTT. Its protein is CASRMTIGADTQYF.

The chain combines TRBV5-6 with TRBJ2-1, with 7 positions matching TRBD2. The junction had 8 bases not matched to a gene; V was cut back by 0 bases and J by 5 bases. The CDR3 sequence is 16 residues long. Germline assignment: CDR1 SGHDT and CDR2 YYEEEE. CDR3 protein: CASSLVSSGHHNEQFF. The CDR3 DNA is TGTGCCAGCAGCTTGGTCTCTAGCGGCCACCACAATGAGCAGTTCTTC.

A single count supports this clone. V usage is TRBV28 and J usage is TRBJ1-5; 8 nucleotides align to TRBD1. The junction had 8 bases not matched to a gene; V was cut back by 6 bases and J by 4 bases. Germline lookup yields CDR1 MDHEN and CDR2 SYDVKM. The CDR3 has 15 residues. The CDR3 loop is CASRKNGQGNQPQHF. The CDR3 region has the DNA TGTGCCAGCAGAAAGAACGGACAGGGTAATCAGCCCCAGCATTTT. The variable domain in full, with the rest retrieved from reference TRBV28 and TRBJ1-5, is DVKVTQSSRYLVKRTGEKVFLECVQDMDHENMFWYRQDPGLGLRLIYFSYDVKMKEKGDIPEGYSVSREKKERFSLILESASTNQTSMYLCASRKNGQGNQPQHFGDGTRLSIL.

This clone was seen once. V and J are TRBV30 and TRBJ2-3, with 10 bases aligning to TRBD2. Unmatched junction bases numbered 6, after V lost 0 bases and J lost 3 bases. The germline gives CDR1 GTSNPN, CDR2 SVGIG (reference sequence). CDR3 length: 16 amino acids. The CDR3 coding sequence is TGTGCCTGGAGTGTATGGGGAGCGGGGGGGACAGATACGCAGTATTTT. It translates to CAWSVWGAGGTDTQYF.

V usage is TRBV2 and J usage is TRBJ1-5; TRBD1 aligns across 9 bases. CDR1 and CDR2 from the germline V gene are SNHLY and FYNNEI. V was pared by 6 bases and J by 4 bases, with 4 bases of the junction left unmatched. CDR3 size: 14 residues. CDR3 in DNA: TGTGCCAGCAGATGGACAGGGGCGAATCAGCCCCAGCATTTT. Translated, it gives CASRWTGANQPQHF.

The chain carries TRBV29-1 and TRBJ1-2; 7 bases agree with TRBD1. V lost 6 bases and J lost 6; bases outside the gene matches: 7. The CDR3 is 12 amino acids. Germline CDR1 and CDR2: SQVTM and ANQGSEA. CDR3 protein: CSVAGTADGYTF. In nucleotides, the CDR3 is TGCAGCGTCGCCGGGACAGCAGATGGCTACACCTTC.

The chain links TRBV9 to TRBJ2-2; no definite D call. V was pared by 0 bases and J by 6 bases, with 3 bases between. The CDR3 runs to 12 residues. Germline V gene lookup returns CDR1 SGDLS and CDR2 YYNGEE. The CDR3: CASSVVSGELFF. The CDR3 DNA sequence: TGTGCCAGCAGCGTAGTATCCGGGGAGCTGTTTTTT.

The J gene is TRBJ1-3, the V gene TRBV28; D call uncertain. The V gene lost 3 bases and the J gene lost 4 bases, with 16 bases spanning the gap. The CDR3 extends over 16 amino acids. In germline, CDR1 is MDHEN, CDR2 SYDVKM. The DNA of the CDR3 is TGTGCCAGCAGTTTGGTCTTGGTGACTTCGGGAAACACCATATATTTT. It codes for CASSLVLVTSGNTIYF.

The chain links TRBV10-3 to TRBJ1-4; D is unclear. V lost 3 bases to trimming and J lost 8 bases, with 16 bases between them. Germline CDR1 and CDR2: ENHRY and SYGVKD. The CDR3 extends over 15 amino acids. The CDR3 reads CAISDPSLLGEKLFF. The CDR3 DNA sequence: TGTGCCATCAGTGATCCCTCCCTGCTCGGGGAAAAACTGTTTTTT.

This chain joins TRBV19 and TRBJ2-5; 9 nucleotides line up with TRBD1. J was trimmed by 1 base and V by 4 bases; bases with no gene match: 13. Germline V lookup: CDR1 LNHDA, CDR2 SQIVND (reference sequence). The CDR3 runs 18 residues. As DNA, the CDR3 is TGTGCCAGTAGTACCTGGACAGGGGTTTTGATAAGCCAAGAGACCCAGTACTTC. This translates into CASSTWTGVLISQETQYF. Full variable domain (remainder filled in from reference TRBV19 and TRBJ2-5): DGGITQSPKYLFRKEGQNVTLSCEQNLNHDAMYWYRQDPGQGLRLIYYSQIVNDFQKGDIAEGYSVSREKKESFPLTVTSAQKNPTAFYLCASSTWTGVLISQETQYFGPGTRLLVL.

V usage is TRBV7-6 and J usage is TRBJ1-1, with 12 bases identical to TRBD1. The V gene end was trimmed by 5 bases and the J gene end by 5 bases; junction bases not matched to a gene: 9. This CDR3 comprises 16 residues. Germline-derived CDR1 and CDR2 are SGHVS and FNYEAQ. The CDR3 DNA is TGTGCCAGCAGCCCAACCGGGACAGGGGGCGCGACTGAAGCTTTCTTT. Encoded protein: CASSPTGTGGATEAFF.

The table lists this clone with a few counts. V and J are TRBV2 and TRBJ1-5; D may be TRBD1 (6 bases). The germline CDR1 and CDR2 sequences are SNHLY and FYNNEI. This CDR3 comprises 14 residues. The V and J ends lost 5 bases and 7 bases respectively, with 15 bases between them. The CDR3 bases are TGTGCCAGCAGTACACAGGGTGTTCAGCAGCCCCAGCATTTT. Translation gives CASSTQGVQQPQHF.

The V call is TRBV27, the J call TRBJ1-6; D gene uncertain. Germline values: CDR1 MNHEY, CDR2 SMNVEV (reference sequence). The CDR3 has 13 residues. Trimming shortened V by 5 bases and J by 8 bases, and 10 bases separated the two germline ends. The CDR3 DNA follows: TGTGCCAGCAGTCGCGTCGGGGATTCACCCCTCCACTTT. Encoded protein: CASSRVGDSPLHF.

The chain uses TRBV30 and TRBJ1-4; D gene unclear. This CDR3 contains 11 residues. Germline CDR1 is GTSNPN and CDR2 is SVGIG (reference sequence). V gave up 5 bases and J gave up 5 bases, with 6 bases separating them. The CDR3 spells CAWGRNEKLFF. CDR3 DNA: TGTGCCTGGGGCAGGAATGAAAAACTGTTTTTT. The whole variable domain, filled in from reference TRBV30 and TRBJ1-4, reads SQTIHQWPATLVQPVGSPLSLECTVEGTSNPNLYWYRQAAGRGLQLLFYSVGIGQISSEVPQNLSASRPQDRQFILSSKKLLLSDSGFYLCAWGRNEKLFFGSGTQLSVL.

This clone was seen a few times. V usage is TRBV15 and J usage is TRBJ2-1, with 8 bases that match TRBD2. CDR1 and CDR2 from the germline V gene are LNHNV and YYDKDF (reference sequence). This CDR3 region has 15 residues. J was trimmed by 8 bases and V by 0 bases; bases with no gene match: 6. The CDR3 here is CATSRDLLAAYEQFF. The CDR3 bases are TGTGCCACCAGCAGAGATTTACTAGCGGCATATGAGCAGTTCTTC.

This chain connects TRBV19 to TRBJ1-1, with 11 bases lining up with TRBD1. CDR1 is LNHDA, CDR2 SQIVND, per germline (reference sequence). This CDR3 is built from 16 residues. Losses at the gene ends were 6 bases for V and 5 bases for J; bases not matched to a gene: 11. CDR3 protein: CASRPGQGAGRTEAFF. Here the CDR3 DNA reads TGTGCCAGTAGACCCGGACAGGGGGCGGGAAGGACTGAAGCTTTCTTT.

This clone has only one observation. Compared with germline, one end of the junction differs, possibly owing to a read error. V gene TRBV28 combines with J gene TRBJ2-7; TRBD1 aligns across 8 bases. The germline CDR1 and CDR2 sequences are MDHEN and SYDVKM. The CDR3 loop spans 12 amino acids. The CDR3 reads CAIARETGGKDF. The CDR3 DNA reads as TGTGCCATCGCCCGAGAAACAGGGGGGAAGGACTTC.

The genes are TRBV11-2 and TRBJ1-5, with D perhaps TRBD1 (5 bases). Germline V gene data show CDR1 as SGHAT and CDR2 as FQNNGV. Trimming took 6 bases from V and 7 from J, leaving 16 bases between them. The CDR3 loop spans 14 amino acids. CDR3 sequence: CASSRAGGGQPQHF. For the CDR3, the DNA is TGTGCCAGCAGTCGAGCCGGGGGTGGACAGCCCCAGCATTTT.

This chain links TRBV27 with TRBJ1-5, with D possibly TRBD1 on 6 matching bases. From germline, CDR1 is MNHEY and CDR2 SMNVEV (reference sequence). Trimming removed 3 bases from V and 6 bases from J, with 18 bases in between. The CDR3 consists of 16 residues. The CDR3 loop reads CASSFTGTQSGQPQHF. In DNA form, the CDR3 reads TGTGCCAGCAGTTTTACCGGGACACAGAGCGGTCAGCCCCAGCATTTT.

V is TRBV19 and J is TRBJ1-1; TRBD1 matches at 8 bases. V shed 5 bases, J shed 6 bases, and the junction held 11 bases outside the gene matches. Germline lookup yields CDR1 LNHDA and CDR2 SQIVND (reference sequence). The CDR3 runs 15 residues. DNA for the CDR3: TGTGCCAGTAGTGACCTGAGACAGGGGATCGCTGAAGCTTTCTTT. Translation gives CASSDLRQGIAEAFF.

V usage is TRBV6-5 and J usage is TRBJ2-6; D not certain. CDR3 size: 13 residues. Trimming left V 4 bases short and J 6 bases short, with 7 bases between. CDR1 is MNHEY and CDR2 is SVGAGI in the germline V gene. The chain's CDR3 is CASSWAEANVLTF. CDR3 sequence (DNA): TGTGCCAGCAGTTGGGCCGAGGCCAACGTCCTGACTTTC.

CDR3 nucleotides: TGTGCCAGTAGACAGGGGGCTTCCTACGAGCAGTACTTC. This codes for CASRQGASYEQYF. The chain employs TRBV28 and TRBJ2-7; 10 bases match TRBD1. Germline V gives CDR1 MDHEN, CDR2 SYDVKM. The trim removed 9 bases at V and 1 base at J, leaving 3 bases unmatched. The CDR3 is 13 residues long.

The rearrangement joins TRBV6-5 to TRBJ2-5, with a possible D match to TRBD2 (6 bases). CDR3 size: 14 residues. V was clipped by 5 bases and J by 5 bases, with 15 bases between them. Germline V gene lookup returns CDR1 MNHEY and CDR2 SVGAGI. CDR3 region: CASSLMGAGETQYF. DNA for the CDR3: TGTGCCAGCAGTCTCATGGGAGCGGGTGAGACCCAGTACTTC.

V gene TRBV2 combines with J gene TRBJ2-1, with a tentative D call TRBD1 (6 bases). Trimming took 6 bases from V and 8 from J, leaving 20 bases between them. The germline CDR1 and CDR2 sequences are SNHLY and FYNNEI. The CDR3 has 15 amino acids. The CDR3, as DNA: TGTGCCAGCAGCGAAAAGGGGGTGGGTTTCGATGAGCAGTTCTTC. This translates into CASSEKGVGFDEQFF.

This clone was observed a handful of times. The rearrangement joins TRBV19 to TRBJ1-6, with TRBD1 matching 9 bases. The CDR3 is made up of 17 amino acids. The ends lost 5 bases at V and 5 bases at J; junction bases unmatched: 10. Germline CDR1 LNHDA, CDR2 SQIVND (reference sequence). The chain's CDR3 is CASSSTTGGADNSPLHF. CDR3 coding DNA: TGTGCCAGTAGTTCCACCACAGGGGGCGCAGATAATTCACCCCTCCACTTT.

The CDR3 sequence: CASCDGYNEQFF. The CDR3 DNA is TGTGCCAGCTGCGATGGCTACAATGAGCAGTTCTTC. The chain links TRBV28 to TRBJ2-1, with D hard to call. The CDR3 spans 12 residues. V lost 8 bases, J lost 3 bases, and 8 bases lay in between. Germline-derived CDR1 and CDR2 are MDHEN and SYDVKM.